The T cell receptor (beta chain) described here comes from a study of pediatric ulcerative colitis. TCRdb keeps only in-frame clones here, not all; method: immunoSEQ multiplex PCR. Here the sample spans 65,000 or so clones, roughly nine tenths being singletons. General study findings and limits: Clonal expansions reduced rectal repertoire diversity in acute severe colitis. A couple of patients' blood samples yielded substantially fewer templates.

This clone is a singleton in its sample. Its antigen remains unknown. The CDR3 spans 15 residues. Germline V CDR1 and CDR2: ENHRY, SYGVKD. Trimming removed 6 bases from V and 1 base from J, with 12 bases in between. The sample taken for sequencing was blood. The rearrangement links TRBV10-3 to TRBJ2-2, with D possibly being TRBD2 (6 bases). The sequence derives from a boy between 5 and 17 years old with severe ulcerative colitis. In DNA, the CDR3 is TGTGCCATCAGGGGTACGGAGGGGAACACCGGGGAGCTGTTTTTT. Amino acids: CAIRGTEGNTGELFF.